The text below deals with one T cell receptor (beta chain). This clone has just one count. There is no known antigen for this receptor. Base qualities were left out, and no much larger clone turns up one base away. This sample is drawn from a study of blood T cell repertoires in COVID-19 (dated by TCRdb to 2020 to 2021). For the study in its entirety: The collaborator samples originated in the United States, Italy and Spain and spanned the acute and convalescent phases of COVID-19. The repertoires were made available in a free public database intended to serve as a resource for research on the immune response to SARS-CoV-2. The material from the prospective study consisted of cDNA or gDNA derived from T cells, B-cell-depleted T cells, or PBMCs. Deeply sampled blood TCRbeta repertoires from subjects exposed to, actively infected with, or recovered from COVID-19 were included in the dataset. Where HLA class I and class II types were available, the types were taken from metadata supplied by the sample provider, not from assay-based typing. A de-identified subject ID, COVID-19 status, age in years and sex were almost always included in the sample metadata. Samples were obtained from the ongoing ImmuneRACE study (first 160 participants) and from roughly 1,300 subjects provided by 6 global collaborators.

Trimming removed 3 bases from V and 3 bases from J, leaving 11 bases between the germline ends. Spanning cysteine to phenylalanine, the CDR3 consists of 14 amino acids. The CDR3 DNA has 42 bases and is translated from base 1. Based on the germline V gene, the CDR1 and CDR2 sequences are KGHSH and LQKENI. Points the paper makes about the study in general: How much clinical and demographic metadata was included differed by source and by participant, and the metadata was provided uncurated.

The immunoSEQ Assay, a bias-controlled multiplex PCR, was used to amplify TCRbeta CDR3 regions from genomic DNA. Per the source publication's procedure: Within the assay, amplification of reference gene primers was used to estimate how many nucleated cells each sample contained. To quantify the absolute abundance of each unique TCRbeta CDR3 rearrangement, sequence reads were collapsed and filtered. For each sample, productive Simpson clonality was calculated by taking the square root of Simpson's diversity index across productive rearrangements. Here the immuneACCESS table is served through TCRdb, limited to in-frame sequences with V and J called. Missing clones are a known gap in these copies; in checked studies unresolved V genes cover under half, and the rest lacks a known reason. V, J and clone size are those of that table, while D and trimming were read from the DNA. The table for this sample lists 55,000 to 70,000 clones; almost 80% of them were counted only once. In total, the top ten clones hold under 4% of the sample.

Collaborating institutions collected whole blood in K2EDTA tubes following their own protocols. Collaborator samples were shipped for TCRbeta analysis as frozen whole blood, isolated PBMCs, or DNA extracted from either sample type. The sample comprised peripheral blood. The rearrangement joined TRBV18 to TRBJ1-1; perhaps TRBD1 is the D gene, with 6 bases matching. The sequence was obtained from a man in his 60s with acute or convalescent COVID-19. The CDR3 reads as follows: CASSPRTEDTEAFF. The nucleotides are TGTGCCAGCTCACCCAGGACAGAGGACACTGAAGCTTTCTTT.